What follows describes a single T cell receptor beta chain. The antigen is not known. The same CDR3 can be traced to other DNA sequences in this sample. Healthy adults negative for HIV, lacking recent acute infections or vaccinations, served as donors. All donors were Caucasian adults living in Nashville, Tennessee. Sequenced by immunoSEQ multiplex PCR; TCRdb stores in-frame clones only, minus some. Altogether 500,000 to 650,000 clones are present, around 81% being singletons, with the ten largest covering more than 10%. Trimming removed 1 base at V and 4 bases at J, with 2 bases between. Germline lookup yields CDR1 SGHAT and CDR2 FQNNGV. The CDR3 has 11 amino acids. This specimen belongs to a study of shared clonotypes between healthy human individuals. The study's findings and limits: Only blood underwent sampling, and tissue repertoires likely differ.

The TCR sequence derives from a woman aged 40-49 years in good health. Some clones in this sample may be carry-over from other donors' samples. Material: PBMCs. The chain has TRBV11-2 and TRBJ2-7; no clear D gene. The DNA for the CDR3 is TGTGCCAGCAGCTTAGTTTACGAGCAGTACTTC. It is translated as CASSLVYEQYF.